The source of this T cell receptor beta chain is a study of vaccination and CD4 T cells after COVID-19. Overall study context: Six men and four women formed the convalescents, two being Hispanic. Investigators took post-vaccine samples a median roughly 72 days after dose two, within a range of 14 to 241.

The assay that was used to sequence DNA from cultured CD4+ T cells was the Oncomine TCR Beta short-read assay. TCRdb re-called the PCR reads through MiXCR, storing one row per CDR3 protein. The sample has approximately 20,000 distinct CDR3 sequences, 42% seen once; the top ten hold roughly a quarter. As regards this clonotype: What it binds is unknown.

Study-wide findings and caveats: Researchers report that a median approximately 85% of reactive clones in convalescent patients surfaced only post-vaccination.

CDR1 and CDR2 from the germline V gene are KGHDR and SFDVKD. Trimming stripped 5 bases from V and 3 bases from J, with 11 bases between. The CDR3 has 14 residues. Treatment meaning: roughly ten-day PBMC culture with coronavirus spike peptide pools or control peptides (ViraFEST assay). Researchers reported culturing two million PBMCs per well with 9.5 to 10 IU/ml IL-2 and approximately 9.4 ug/ml peptide pools. The sample was CD4+ T cells from blood, cultured in vitro, taken before SARS-CoV-2 vaccination. The V call is TRBV24-1, the J call TRBJ2-3; TRBD1 might be the D (5 bases). The clonotype was recovered from a human donor who received a COVID-19 vaccine. The CDR3 sequence: CATSGLQATDTQYF. In DNA form, the CDR3 reads TGTGCCACCAGTGGGCTACAGGCTACAGATACGCAGTATTTT.